The next 24 T cell receptor beta chains were all read from a single sample in a study of cytomegalovirus exposure and HLA in healthy donors. The PCR employed 60 Vbeta primers together with 13 Jbeta primers. Some clones are missing from TCRdb's copy, which holds only in-frame ones; the method was immunoSEQ multiplex PCR. The data show about 160,000 clones, 70% to 80% seen once. The sequenced sample consisted of PBMCs. These receptors were taken from a man in his forties or fifties in good health and CMV-seronegative.

On this clone: Distinct nucleotide sequences in the sample also encode this CDR3. The genes are TRBV5-1 and TRBJ1-3; D is ambiguous. This CDR3 spans 14 amino acids. With 0 bases removed from V and 4 bases from J, the gap between germline ends came to 8 bases. CDR1 SGHRS and CDR2 YFSETQ come from the germline V gene. In DNA form, the CDR3 reads TGCGCCAGCAGCTTGGCGGGAAGAGGAAACACCATATATTTT. Translation: CASSLAGRGNTIYF.

The chain links TRBV7-3 to TRBJ2-1, with 11 bases fitting TRBD1. From germline, CDR1 is SGHTA and CDR2 FQGTGA. The trim removed 5 bases at V and 6 bases at J, leaving 6 bases unmatched. There are 15 residues in the CDR3. The chain's CDR3 is CASSITGTGGNEQFF. The CDR3 DNA follows: TGTGCCAGCAGCATCACCGGGACAGGGGGCAATGAGCAGTTCTTC.

CDR3 residues: CASSLLWIRDYGYTF. In DNA, the CDR3 is TGTGCCAGCAGCTTATTGTGGATCAGGGACTATGGCTACACCTTC. This chain links TRBV7-2 with TRBJ1-2, with a tentative D call TRBD1 (5 bases). V gave up 2 bases and J gave up 3 bases, with 13 bases separating them. CDR1 SGHTA and CDR2 FQGNSA come from the germline V gene. This CDR3 has 15 amino acids.

The chain links TRBV7-9 to TRBJ2-7; 7 nucleotides align to TRBD2. The CDR3 length is 15 residues. Germline V CDR1 and CDR2: SEHNR, FQNEAQ (reference sequence). The trim removed 5 bases at V and 3 bases at J, leaving 10 bases unmatched. In DNA, the CDR3 is TGTGCCAGCAGCCCAAAAACTAGCGCAGGCTACGAGCAGTACTTC. Translated: CASSPKTSAGYEQYF.

V gene TRBV6-6 combines with J gene TRBJ2-4; 8 bases map to TRBD1. Germline V CDR1 and CDR2: MNHNY, SVGAGI (reference sequence). The CDR3 sequence is 12 residues long. The J segment lost 8 bases and the V segment lost 5 bases, leaving 2 bases of the junction unmatched. Here the CDR3 DNA reads TGTGCCAGCAGTCCGGACAGGGACATTCAGTACTTC. Translating it yields CASSPDRDIQYF.

The V call is TRBV7-9, the J call TRBJ1-1; the match to TRBD1 covers 7 bases. J gave up 4 bases and V 1 base, and 3 bases lay outside the gene matches. This CDR3 is built from 14 residues. CDR1 SEHNR and CDR2 FQNEAQ come from the germline V gene (reference sequence). The CDR3 DNA sequence: TGTGCCAGCAGCTTAGATCAGGGGGGCACTGAAGCTTTCTTT. The encoded protein is CASSLDQGGTEAFF.

The chain joins TRBV15 to TRBJ2-5, with 7 positions matching TRBD1. This CDR3 is built from 16 residues. Trimming removed 0 bases from V and 4 bases from J; junction bases left unmatched: 8. CDR1 and CDR2 from the germline V gene are LNHNV and YYDKDF (reference sequence). In DNA, the CDR3 is TGTGCCACCAGCAGAGATCGAACAGGGGCGACAGAGACCCAGTACTTC. As protein: CATSRDRTGATETQYF. The whole variable domain, remainder taken from reference TRBV15 and TRBJ2-5, is DAMVIQNPRYQVTQFGKPVTLSCSQTLNHNVMYWYQQKSSQAPKLLFHYYDKDFNNEADTPDNFQSRRPNTSFCFLDIRSPGLGDTAMYLCATSRDRTGATETQYFGPGTRLLVL.

This chain uses TRBV2 with TRBJ1-5; 9 bases align to TRBD1. There are 14 residues in the CDR3. Germline CDR1 SNHLY, CDR2 FYNNEI. After removal of 7 bases from V and 6 bases from J, the junction contained 7 bases not matched to a gene. The CDR3 is CASTGTGIVQPQHF. The DNA for the CDR3 is TGTGCCAGCACTGGGACAGGGATTGTTCAGCCCCAGCATTTT.

The rearrangement links TRBV7-3 to TRBJ1-2; the D gene is possibly TRBD1 (6 bases). The CDR3 is 15 residues long. In germline, CDR1 is SGHTA, CDR2 FQGTGA. V lost 5 bases to trimming and J lost 4 bases, with 17 bases between them. This CDR3 is CASSPETGGVYGYTF. The CDR3 DNA reads as TGTGCCAGCAGCCCCGAGACAGGTGGGGTCTATGGCTACACCTTC.

J is TRBJ2-1 and V is TRBV7-3; 10 bases agree with TRBD2. The ends lost 3 bases at V and 4 bases at J; junction bases unmatched: 3. The CDR3 sequence is 15 residues long. Looked up from germline, CDR1 is SGHTA and CDR2 is FQGTGA. The CDR3 DNA reads as TGTGCCAGCAGCTTCCTAGCGGGAGCTTACAATGAGCAGTTCTTC. Residues: CASSFLAGAYNEQFF.

The chain has TRBV18 and TRBJ1-1; no clear D. Trimming stripped 3 bases from V and 1 base from J, with 9 bases between. The CDR3 length is 14 residues. Per the germline V gene, CDR1 is KGHSH and CDR2 is LQKENI. The CDR3 here is CASSPHRENTEAFF. The DNA for the CDR3 is TGTGCCAGCTCACCTCACCGGGAGAACACTGAAGCTTTCTTT.

This chain uses TRBV27 with TRBJ2-1, with TRBD1 matching over 7 bases. V shed 0 bases and J 0 bases; nucleotides not matched to a gene: 2. This CDR3 is built from 16 residues. Germline values: CDR1 MNHEY, CDR2 SMNVEV (reference sequence). Written as DNA, the CDR3 is TGTGCCAGCAGTTTATCGACAGGGCGCTCCTACAATGAGCAGTTCTTC. Amino acid sequence: CASSLSTGRSYNEQFF.

The rearrangement joins TRBV5-8 to TRBJ2-7; TRBD2 might be the D (6 bases). V was pared by 4 bases and J by 3 bases, with 20 bases between. Germline V gives CDR1 SGHTS, CDR2 YDEGEE. The CDR3 spans 16 residues. Here the CDR3 reads CASSQRQPSGDYEQYF. CDR3 sequence (DNA): TGTGCCAGCAGCCAGAGACAGCCCTCGGGGGACTACGAGCAGTACTTC.

The chain links TRBV6-6 to TRBJ1-1; weak D call: TRBD1 (5 bases). The CDR3 is 15 residues long. V gave up 2 bases and J gave up 0 bases, with 10 bases separating them. Germline V gene lookup returns CDR1 MNHNY and CDR2 SVGAGI (reference sequence). The CDR3 nucleotides are TGTGCCAGCAGTTACGAGGCAGGGTTGAACACTGAAGCTTTCTTT. Translation: CASSYEAGLNTEAFF.

Concerning this clone: The sample has other DNA sequences that encode this CDR3 too. This sequence joins TRBV7-9 and TRBJ1-3; D unclear. V lost 0 bases and J 0 bases, leaving 6 bases between the germline ends. The V gene's germline CDR1 is SEHNR and CDR2 FQNEAQ (reference sequence). This CDR3 is built from 15 residues. Here the CDR3 reads CASSLAGSSGNTIYF. As DNA, the CDR3 is TGTGCCAGCAGCTTAGCGGGCAGCTCTGGAAACACCATATATTTT.

The chain is built from TRBV5-1 and TRBJ2-7, with TRBD2 identical over 13 bases. CDR1 SGHRS and CDR2 YFSETQ come from the germline V gene. The CDR3 is made up of 14 amino acids. Trimming cost V 4 bases and J 8 bases; bases outside gene matches: 6. The CDR3 coding sequence is TGCGCCAGCAGCATCGGACTAGCGGGAGATAAGCAGTACGTC. Protein: CASSIGLAGDKQYV.

This clone has just one count. The chain links TRBV28 to TRBJ2-4; D may be TRBD2 (6 bases). Germline V gives CDR1 MDHEN, CDR2 SYDVKM. The germline V and J ends were trimmed by 6 bases and 7 bases, with 13 bases remaining between them. This CDR3 comprises 13 residues. The CDR3 loop reads CASRGGGYNIQYF. CDR3 sequence (DNA): TGTGCCAGCAGGGGGGGTGGGTACAACATTCAGTACTTC.

CDR3 region: CASSGRDREYNEQFF. Here the CDR3 DNA reads TGTGCCAGCAGTGGAAGGGACAGGGAATACAATGAGCAGTTCTTC. The rearrangement joins TRBV27 to TRBJ2-1; 9 bases line up with TRBD1. V was clipped by 5 bases and J by 4 bases; unmatched bases: 6. The germline V gene has CDR1 MNHEY and CDR2 SMNVEV (reference sequence). The CDR3 is made up of 15 amino acids.

The chain joins TRBV19 to TRBJ1-2; D is unclear. Germline-derived CDR1 and CDR2 are LNHDA and SQIVND (reference sequence). V lost 4 bases, J lost 5 bases, and 20 bases lay in between. The CDR3 covers 16 residues. The CDR3 loop is CASSTPDGRLLYGYTF. The CDR3, as DNA: TGTGCCAGTAGTACCCCGGACGGGAGATTATTGTATGGCTACACCTTC.

J is TRBJ1-2 and V is TRBV15; weak D call: TRBD1 (6 bases). V lost 0 bases and J 5 bases, leaving 13 bases between the germline ends. Germline-derived CDR1 and CDR2 are LNHNV and YYDKDF (reference sequence). The CDR3 loop spans 15 amino acids. The DNA for the CDR3 is TGTGCCACCAGCAGAGATGAGACAGGTTTTTATGGCTACACCTTC. As protein: CATSRDETGFYGYTF.

The chain has TRBV7-9 and TRBJ2-7, with D tentatively TRBD1 (5 bases). The CDR3 has 15 residues. V lost 7 bases and J lost 0, with 16 bases in between. Per germline, CDR1 SEHNR and CDR2 FQNEAQ (reference sequence). This CDR3 reads CASIQQDLSSYEQYF. The CDR3 nucleotides are TGTGCCAGCATACAACAGGACCTTAGCTCCTACGAGCAGTACTTC.

The gene calls are TRBV5-1 and TRBJ2-7; 8 bases match TRBD1. This CDR3 region has 15 residues. Germline assignment: CDR1 SGHRS and CDR2 YFSETQ. Trimming at V came to 4 bases and at J to 3 bases, leaving 9 bases not matched to a gene. For the CDR3, the DNA is TGCGCCAGCAGCCCAGGACAGGGTAGACTCTACGAGCAGTACTTC. This gives the protein CASSPGQGRLYEQYF.

The rearrangement uses TRBV15 and TRBJ1-3; no firm D call. The CDR3 extends over 16 amino acids. In germline, CDR1 is LNHNV, CDR2 YYDKDF (reference sequence). V gave up 0 bases and J gave up 1 base, with 10 bases separating them. The CDR3 coding sequence is TGTGCCACCAGCAGAGATCCGAGAGGGTCTGGAAACACCATATATTTT. It specifies CATSRDPRGSGNTIYF.

This clone was seen a handful of times. This chain links TRBV5-1 with TRBJ1-1, with TRBD1 as a possible D gene (5 bases). CDR3 size: 14 residues. CDR1 and CDR2 (germline): SGHRS, YFSETQ. The V end lost 5 bases, the J end lost 8 bases, and 19 bases lay between the germline ends. This CDR3 reads CASSPTGGTVEAFF. The CDR3 nucleotides read TGCGCCAGCAGTCCCACGGGTGGGACTGTCGAAGCTTTCTTT. The full variable domain, with the rest looked up from reference TRBV5-1 and TRBJ1-1, is KAGVTQTPRYLIKTRGQQVTLSCSPISGHRSVSWYQQTPGQGLQFLFEYFSETQRNKGNFPGRFSGRQFSNSRSEMNVSTLELGDSALYLCASSPTGGTVEAFFGQGTRLTVV.